A single sample is the source of the 20 T cell receptor beta chains below, sequenced in a study of post-analysis software for immune sequencing data. Findings and caveats of the study: Controls had lower frequencies than patients of about 5 TRBV segments, which included TRBV5-6, TRBV5-1 and TRBV20-1.

Unique molecular identifiers were present in the TCR beta cDNA libraries. MiXCR, applied by TCRdb to the PCR reads, yields one record per CDR3 protein. The data hold about 430,000 distinct CDR3 sequences, with 39% observed a single time. These receptors' antigens are unknown. What was sequenced was blood. All receptors come from a girl aged 2-10 years with multiple sclerosis.

This clonotype was detected once. V usage is TRBV6-6 and J usage is TRBJ2-1; perhaps D is TRBD1 or TRBD2 (7 bases each). The CDR3 runs 15 residues. The V end lost 2 bases, the J end lost 12 bases, and 20 bases lay between the germline ends. Germline V CDR1 and CDR2: MNHNY, SVGAGI (reference sequence). This CDR3 is CASSYRQGEGDGQFF. Written as DNA, the CDR3 is TGTGCCAGCAGTTACAGGCAGGGGGAGGGGGATGGGCAGTTCTTC.

This clonotype was counted between two and nine times. The J gene is TRBJ1-4, the V gene TRBV14, with D uncertain. Per germline, CDR1 SGHDN and CDR2 FVKESK. The ends were cut back, 2 bases at V and 5 bases at J, with 18 bases in the middle. The CDR3 covers 17 residues. CDR3: CASSQPRLPGWNEKLFF. The CDR3 DNA reads as TGTGCCAGCAGCCAACCTCGCCTCCCAGGTTGGAATGAAAAACTGTTTTTT. The entire variable domain, with the rest obtained from reference TRBV14 and TRBJ1-4, is as follows: EAGVTQFPSHSVIEKGQTVTLRCDPISGHDNLYWYRRVMGKEIKFLLHFVKESKQDESGMPNNRFLAERTGGTYSTLKVQPAELEDSGVYFCASSQPRLPGWNEKLFFGSGTQLSVL.

The chain has TRBV6-2 or TRBV6-3 and TRBJ2-3; D call uncertain. The germline V and J ends were trimmed by 2 bases and 5 bases, with 2 bases remaining between them. CDR1 MNHEY and CDR2 SVGEGT come from the germline V gene. The length of the CDR3 is 11 residues. CDR3 in amino acids: CASSYQDTQYF. The CDR3 DNA reads TGTGCCAGCAGTTACCAAGATACGCAGTATTTT.

The chain has TRBV5-1 and TRBJ2-7; 12 bases align to TRBD2. There are 19 residues in the CDR3. Germline CDR1 reads SGHRS; CDR2 reads YFSETQ. Germline trimming cut 1 base from V and 3 bases from J; bases unmatched to any gene: 14. CDR3 DNA sequence: TGCGCCAGCAGCTTGCGGAGACTAGCGGGAGTCCAAGTCCACTACGAGCAGTACTTC. It translates to CASSLRRLAGVQVHYEQYF.

The genes are TRBV7-9 and TRBJ1-2; D not certain. The V end was cut by 1 base, the J end by 8 bases, with 14 bases between. CDR1 and CDR2 from the germline V gene are SEHNR and FQNEAQ (reference sequence). CDR3 size: 14 residues. The CDR3 sequence is CASSLESGRKGYTF. The CDR3 DNA follows: TGTGCCAGCAGCTTAGAGTCGGGGAGGAAAGGCTACACCTTC. Complete variable domain (other parts from reference TRBV7-9 and TRBJ1-2): DTGVSQNPRHKITKRGQNVTFRCDPISEHNRLYWYRQTLGQGPEFLTYFQNEAQLEKSRLLSDRFSAERPKGSFSTLEIQRTEQGDSAMYLCASSLESGRKGYTFGSGTRLTVV.

This clonotype was observed once. This chain links TRBV20-1 with TRBJ1-5; tentatively, D is TRBD1 (6 bases). V gave up 5 bases and J gave up 4 bases, with 18 bases separating them. The CDR3 length is 15 residues. CDR1 is DFQATT, CDR2 SNEGSKA, per germline (reference sequence). The CDR3 coding sequence is TGCAGTGCTGTCCGCGACAACAGGGTAAATCAGCCCCAGCATTTT. Translated, it gives CSAVRDNRVNQPQHF.

This chain uses TRBV6-6 with TRBJ2-2; D perhaps matches TRBD1 (5 bases). This CDR3 comprises 16 residues. Germline assignment: CDR1 MNHNY and CDR2 SVGAGI (reference sequence). Trimming left V 8 bases short and J 4 bases short, with 20 bases between. The CDR3 DNA is TGTGCCAGCGCTCAAAGGGGCGCCCAGTTCACCGGGGAGCTGTTTTTT. Protein: CASAQRGAQFTGELFF.

The chain couples TRBV20-1 to TRBJ2-3; no clear D. Germline CDR1 reads DFQATT; CDR2 reads SNEGSKA (reference sequence). The V gene lost 1 base and the J gene lost 1 base, with 3 bases spanning the gap. The CDR3 is 12 amino acids. In DNA form, the CDR3 reads TGCAGTGCTAGAGGGGGCACAGATACGCAGTATTTT. Translating gives CSARGGTDTQYF.

The V and J genes are TRBV5-6 and TRBJ2-3; either TRBD1 or TRBD2 may supply D (5 bases each). Germline values: CDR1 SGHDT, CDR2 YYEEEE. V shed 4 bases and J shed 1 base, with 10 bases lying between them. The CDR3 length is 14 residues. The DNA for the CDR3 is TGTGCCAGCAGCACCGGGACGCGCACAGATACGCAGTATTTT. It codes for CASSTGTRTDTQYF. Combining the CDR3 with reference TRBV5-6 and TRBJ2-3 gives the whole variable domain DAGVTQSPTHLIKTRGQQVTLRCSPKSGHDTVSWYQQALGQGPQFIFQYYEEEERQRGNFPDRFSGHQFPNYSSELNVNALLLGDSALYLCASSTGTRTDTQYFGPGTRLTVL.

On this clonotype itself: Likely a read error: the CDR3 ends without its conserved phenylalanine or tryptophan. This chain joins TRBV12-5 and TRBJ2-5; D might be TRBD2 (6 bases). Trimming shortened V by 6 bases and J by 1 base, and 18 bases separated the two germline ends. CDR1 is LGHNT, CDR2 FRNRAP, per germline. This CDR3 has 16 amino acids. This chain's CDR3 is CASGLPGTALQETQYS. The CDR3 coding sequence is TGTGCTAGTGGCCTCCCAGGGACTGCGCTCCAAGAGACCCAGTACTCC.

The CDR3 loop reads CSVDRDRATDTQYF. The CDR3 coding sequence is TGCAGCGTTGATAGGGACAGGGCCACAGATACGCAGTATTTT. The chain employs TRBV29-1 and TRBJ2-3; 9 bases agree with TRBD1. After removal of 3 bases from V and 2 bases from J, the junction contained 3 bases not matched to a gene. This CDR3 is built from 14 residues. Germline CDR1 and CDR2: SQVTM and ANQGSEA.

This clonotype was seen a handful of times. J is TRBJ2-5 and V is TRBV7-9, with a tentative D call TRBD2 (5 bases). Germline V gene lookup returns CDR1 SEHNR and CDR2 FQNEAQ (reference sequence). The CDR3 extends over 15 amino acids. V was shortened by 3 bases and J by 1 base, with 12 bases between the two germline ends. CDR3 sequence: CASSFGGGSQETQYF. CDR3 DNA sequence: TGTGCCAGCAGCTTCGGAGGCGGCAGCCAAGAGACCCAGTACTTC.

The chain recombines TRBV7-3 with TRBJ2-7; 8 positions agree with TRBD2. V was pared by 2 bases and J by 1 base, with 4 bases of the junction left unmatched. The CDR3 loop spans 15 amino acids. Per germline, CDR1 SGHTA and CDR2 FQGTGA. The CDR3 loop is CASSLHAGGSYEQYF. The CDR3 region has the DNA TGTGCCAGCAGCTTACACGCGGGAGGTTCCTACGAGCAGTACTTC.

In this sample, this clonotype turned up a few times. This chain uses TRBV29-1 with TRBJ1-2; 7 bases fit TRBD1. Germline CDR1 and CDR2: SQVTM and ANQGSEA. The V segment lost 6 bases and the J segment 0 bases; nucleotides outside the gene matches: 4. The CDR3 spans 13 residues. The CDR3 here is CSVAQGANYGYTF. Here the CDR3 DNA reads TGCAGCGTGGCCCAGGGGGCTAACTATGGCTACACCTTC.

On this clonotype itself: A read error may produce the germline difference seen at one junction end. This chain links TRBV7-2 with TRBJ2-7, with 13 bases that match TRBD2. CDR1 is SGHTA and CDR2 is FQGNSA in the germline V gene. The CDR3 contains 17 residues. The CDR3 region is CASSLGGTSGAIYEQYF. The CDR3 DNA reads TGTGCTAGCAGCTTAGGAGGGACTAGCGGGGCTATCTACGAGCAGTACTTC.

This chain connects TRBV6-1 to TRBJ1-2; D perhaps matches TRBD1 (6 bases). Germline V gene lookup returns CDR1 MNHNS and CDR2 SASEGT. The CDR3 spans 17 residues. The V end was cut by 6 bases, the J end by 7 bases, with 27 bases between. CDR3 sequence reads: CASSPAGGTPFFGGYTF. CDR3 DNA: TGTGCCAGCAGCCCCGCGGGTGGGACACCTTTTTTCGGTGGCTACACCTTC.

The chain is built from TRBV2 and TRBJ1-4, with D possibly matching TRBD1 (5 bases). The CDR3 consists of 16 residues. The germline CDR1 and CDR2 sequences are SNHLY and FYNNEI. Trimming shortened V by 7 bases and J by 4 bases, and 19 bases separated the two germline ends. The CDR3 nucleotides read TGTGCCAGCACTGAGAGGGGCGCCGGAGGTAATGAAAAACTGTTTTTT. It encodes CASTERGAGGNEKLFF.

This rearrangement joins TRBV20-1 to TRBJ2-1, with 7 positions matching TRBD2. This CDR3 has 16 residues. Losses at the gene ends were 0 bases for V and 5 bases for J; bases not matched to a gene: 10. Germline CDR1 reads DFQATT; CDR2 reads SNEGSKA (reference sequence). The CDR3: CSAREETGRSDNEQFF. The CDR3 nucleotides are TGCAGTGCTAGAGAGGAAACCGGGAGGTCGGACAATGAGCAGTTCTTC.

This chain links TRBV5-1 with TRBJ2-5, with a possible D match to TRBD2 (6 bases). The end of the DNA aligns better with TRBJ2-7, so the J call may be wrong. This CDR3 contains 15 residues. The germline V gene encodes CDR1 SGHRS and CDR2 YFSETQ. The CDR3 bases are TGCGCCAGCAGCCCCCGGCAGGGAGGAGGAAACGAGCAGTACTTC. It codes for CASSPRQGGGNEQYF.

This clonotype was observed once. This sequence joins TRBV12-5 and TRBJ1-1; D is undetermined. From germline, CDR1 is LGHNT and CDR2 FRNRAP. The CDR3 is 11 residues long. Between the trimmed V and J ends, which lost 6 bases and 4 bases, there was a span of 6 bases. The CDR3 DNA follows: TGTGCTAGTGGCTCACCCACTGAAGCTTTCTTT. This gives the protein CASGSPTEAFF. The variable domain in full, with the rest retrieved from reference TRBV12-5 and TRBJ1-1, is DARVTQTPRHKVTEMGQEVTMRCQPILGHNTVFWYRQTMMQGLELLAYFRNRAPLDDSGMPKDRFSAEMPDATLATLKIQPSEPRDSAVYFCASGSPTEAFFGQGTRLTVV.